Many counts were recorded for the clone carrying this T cell receptor (beta chain). The target antigen is unknown. The CDR3 runs to 11 residues. The germline CDR1 and CDR2 sequences are MNHNY and SVGAGI (reference sequence). Trimming cost V 1 base and J 7 bases, with 4 bases left between them. Alongside a J-beta primer mix, a sample-barcoded 5' primer served in a second PCR lasting about 7 to 12 cycles. TCRdb recomputed calls from the 5' RACE reads with MiXCR, one row per CDR3 protein. The table records 750,000 or so distinct CDR3 sequences, more than 20% of them present only once. Individuals who donated were healthy Caucasians from Russia aged roughly 6 to 90. This specimen comes from a study of blood T cells in healthy people across ages. Points from the study as a whole: Naive and antigen-experienced cells could not be conclusively compared, given unsorted PBMCs. Older age went with lower TCR beta diversity per million T cells, in a roughly linear way.

This same sample was also taken into another study, of T cells of mothers and their children. That source reports: Pairs that are related and pairs that are unrelated have TCR recombination output shaped similarly by thymic selection.

The gene calls are TRBV6-6 and TRBJ2-5; unclear D gene. The sample consisted of blood. This clonotype was sampled from a boy aged 5 to 17 in good health. CDR3 DNA sequence: TGTGCCAGCAGTTACTTAGGGACCCAGTACTTC. Its translation: CASSYLGTQYF.